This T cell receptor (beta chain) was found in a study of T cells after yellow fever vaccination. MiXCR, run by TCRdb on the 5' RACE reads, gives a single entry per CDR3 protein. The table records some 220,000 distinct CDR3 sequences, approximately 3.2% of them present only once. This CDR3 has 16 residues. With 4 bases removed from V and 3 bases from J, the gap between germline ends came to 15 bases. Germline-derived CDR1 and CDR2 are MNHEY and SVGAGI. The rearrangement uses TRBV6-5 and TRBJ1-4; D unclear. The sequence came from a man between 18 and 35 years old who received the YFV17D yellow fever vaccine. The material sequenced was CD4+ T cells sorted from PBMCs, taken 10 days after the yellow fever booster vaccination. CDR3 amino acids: CASSSDRPGANEKLFF. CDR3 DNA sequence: TGTGCCAGCAGTTCGGACCGCCCAGGAGCTAATGAAAAACTGTTTTTT.